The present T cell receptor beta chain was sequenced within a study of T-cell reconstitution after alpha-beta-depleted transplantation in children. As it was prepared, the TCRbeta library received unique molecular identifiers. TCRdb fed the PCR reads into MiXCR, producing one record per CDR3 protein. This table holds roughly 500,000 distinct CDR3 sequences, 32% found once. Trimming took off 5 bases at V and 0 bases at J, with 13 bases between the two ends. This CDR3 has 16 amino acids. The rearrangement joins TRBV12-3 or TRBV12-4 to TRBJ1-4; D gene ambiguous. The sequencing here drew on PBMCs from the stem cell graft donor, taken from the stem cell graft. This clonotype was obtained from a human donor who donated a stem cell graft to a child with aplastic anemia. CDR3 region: CASSGGRLATNEKLFF. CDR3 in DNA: TGTGCCAGCAGTGGTGGACGTCTAGCAACTAATGAAAAACTGTTTTTT.